These T cell receptor beta chains were read from a single sample in a study of tumor-infiltrating lymphocytes in primary liver carcinoma. TCRdb re-called the multiplex PCR reads through MiXCR, storing one row per CDR3 protein. The table shows some 50,000 distinct CDR3 sequences, with 55% to 75% occurring only once. The source material was liver tumor tissue from sampling region 5. The receptors originated from a man aged 35-49 years with primary liver carcinoma and hepatitis B virus infection. The CDR3 runs from the conserved cysteine through the conserved F or W. A D gene is named only where the DNA matches it firmly. Not every row has a clone size; where given, it reads once, few, many or a size class.

TRBV11-3	TRBJ2-3	medium-sized	-	TGTGCCAGCAGCTTAGAGGGACGCCCCGGAGATACGCAGTATTTT	CASSLEGRPGDTQYF
TRBV11-2	TRBJ2-1	once	TRBD2	TGTGCCAGCAGTTTGGATATAGGACTAGCCATGGGTAAGCAGTTCTTC	CASSLDIGLAMGKQFF
TRBV28	TRBJ1-5	-	TRBD1	TGTGCCAGCAGTTGGATAGGGGGCTTGGGGAATCAGCCCCAGCATTTT	CASSWIGGLGNQPQHF
TRBV5-6	TRBJ1-1	once	-	TGTGCCAGCAGCAGAGGGGACGTAATGAACACTGAAGCTCTCTTT	CASSRGDVMNTEALF
TRBV11-2	TRBJ1-1	-	-	TGCGCCAGCAGCACATCCGGTTCCGTAACCGAAGCTTTCTTT	CASSTSGSVTEAFF
TRBV4-1	TRBJ2-3	many	TRBD1	TGCGCCAGCAGCCAGCTCGGGACAGGGGTTACAGATACGCAGTATTTT	CASSQLGTGVTDTQYF
TRBV11-2	TRBJ2-7	-	-	TGCGCCAGTAGCTTAGCTGGCACTGCCTACGAGCAGTACTTC	CASSLAGTAYEQYF
TRBV10-3	TRBJ2-3	-	-	TGTGCCATCAGCTTGGGCAGGAGGCCAGATACGCAGTATTTC	CAISLGRRPDTQYF
TRBV4-2	TRBJ2-7	-	TRBD2	TGTGACGGCAGCCAAGCTCTGGCTAGCGGAGTATACGAGCAGTACTTC	CDGSQALASGVYEQYF
TRBV11-2	TRBJ2-2	-	-	TGTGCCAGCACCACGAACACTGGGGAGCTGTTTTTT	CASTTNTGELFF
TRBV4-2	TRBJ1-2	-	-	TGTGCCAGCAGCCAAAAGTGGGGCTATGGTTACACCTTC	CASSQKWGYGYTF
TRBV6-1	TRBJ2-3	once	TRBD2	TGTGCCAGCAGTGAACAAGCTAGCGGGCCGCATAGCATAGATACGCAGTATTTT	CASSEQASGPHSIDTQYF
TRBV29-1	TRBJ2-1	-	-	TGCAGCGTGGGGCCTCCTTCCAACTCCTACATTGTGCAGTTCTTC	CSVGPPSNSYIVQFF
TRBV29-1	TRBJ2-7	-	-	TGCAGTGCACGGACGGGGTTAGTGGGCGGGGAGCAGTATTTC	CSARTGLVGGEQYF
TRBV12-3/TRBV12-4	TRBJ2-7	few	-	TGTGTCATCCTCCAGAGTGGTCGGCGCTACGAACAGTACTTC	CVILQSGRRYEQYF
TRBV10-3	TRBJ1-6	-	TRBD1	TGTGCCATCAGCCATGACAGGGGAGGACCACCCCTCCACTTT	CAISHDRGGPPLHF